This T cell receptor (beta chain) was captured in a study of shared clonotypes between healthy human individuals. Study-wide background: CD8 memory received one plate per donor, CD8 naive two, CD4 memory three and CD4 naive three.

The sample holds one count of this clone. Other DNA sequences in this specimen translate into the identical CDR3. The data were produced by immunoSEQ multiplex PCR, yet TCRdb's version contains in-frame clones alone and is incomplete. The sample includes approximately 1,500,000 clones, roughly 96% of them seen just once. V was trimmed by 0 bases and J by 4 bases, leaving 10 bases between them. The CDR3 spans 14 residues. CDR1 and CDR2 (germline): SGHRS, YFSETQ. The sequenced material came from naive CD4+ T cells sorted from blood. The sample's subset: CD45RA+ positively selected. V usage is TRBV5-1 and J usage is TRBJ1-1; D might be TRBD1 (5 bases). This sequence originates from a man aged 30-40 years in good health. CDR3 coding DNA: TGCGCCAGCAGCTTGGCCGGAGGGACCACTGAAGCTTTCTTT. Translating gives CASSLAGGTTEAFF. Combining the CDR3 with reference TRBV5-1 and TRBJ1-1 gives the whole variable domain KAGVTQTPRYLIKTRGQQVTLSCSPISGHRSVSWYQQTPGQGLQFLFEYFSETQRNKGNFPGRFSGRQFSNSRSEMNVSTLELGDSALYLCASSLAGGTTEAFFGQGTRLTVV.